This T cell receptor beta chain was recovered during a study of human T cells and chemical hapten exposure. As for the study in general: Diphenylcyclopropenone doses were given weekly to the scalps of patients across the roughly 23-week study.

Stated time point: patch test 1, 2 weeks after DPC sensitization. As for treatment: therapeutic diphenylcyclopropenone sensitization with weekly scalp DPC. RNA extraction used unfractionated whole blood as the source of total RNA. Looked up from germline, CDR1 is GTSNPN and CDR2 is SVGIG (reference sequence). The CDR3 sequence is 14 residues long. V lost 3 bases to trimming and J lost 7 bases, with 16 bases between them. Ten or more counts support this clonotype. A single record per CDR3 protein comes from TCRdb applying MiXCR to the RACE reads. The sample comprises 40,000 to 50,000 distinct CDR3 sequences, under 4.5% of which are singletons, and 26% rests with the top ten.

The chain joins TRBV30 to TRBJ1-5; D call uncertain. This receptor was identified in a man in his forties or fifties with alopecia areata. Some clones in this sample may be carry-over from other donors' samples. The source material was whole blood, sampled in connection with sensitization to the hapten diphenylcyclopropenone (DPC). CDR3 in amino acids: CAWRRRGSEQPQHF. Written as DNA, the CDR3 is TGTGCCTGGAGAAGAAGAGGGTCGGAACAGCCCCAGCATTTT.